This TCR beta chain was identified in a study of technical replicates of blood from a handful of donors. Germline trimming cut 2 bases from V and 8 bases from J; bases unmatched to any gene: 3. The germline V gene encodes CDR1 MGHRA and CDR2 YSYEKL. The CDR3 totals 14 residues. Libraries were prepared by immunoSEQ multiplex PCR; TCRdb keeps only in-frame clonotypes and omits some of them. The sample records approximately 65,000 clones, 70% to 90% being singletons. This sequence originates from a human donor in good health. Some clones in this sample may be carry-over from other donors' samples. Sequenced material: PBMCs. This chain uses TRBV4-1 with TRBJ1-6, with 7 bases aligning to TRBD1. The DNA of the CDR3 is TGCGCCAGCAGCCAAACAGGGGTGCATTCACCCCTCCACTTT. Translating it yields CASSQTGVHSPLHF.